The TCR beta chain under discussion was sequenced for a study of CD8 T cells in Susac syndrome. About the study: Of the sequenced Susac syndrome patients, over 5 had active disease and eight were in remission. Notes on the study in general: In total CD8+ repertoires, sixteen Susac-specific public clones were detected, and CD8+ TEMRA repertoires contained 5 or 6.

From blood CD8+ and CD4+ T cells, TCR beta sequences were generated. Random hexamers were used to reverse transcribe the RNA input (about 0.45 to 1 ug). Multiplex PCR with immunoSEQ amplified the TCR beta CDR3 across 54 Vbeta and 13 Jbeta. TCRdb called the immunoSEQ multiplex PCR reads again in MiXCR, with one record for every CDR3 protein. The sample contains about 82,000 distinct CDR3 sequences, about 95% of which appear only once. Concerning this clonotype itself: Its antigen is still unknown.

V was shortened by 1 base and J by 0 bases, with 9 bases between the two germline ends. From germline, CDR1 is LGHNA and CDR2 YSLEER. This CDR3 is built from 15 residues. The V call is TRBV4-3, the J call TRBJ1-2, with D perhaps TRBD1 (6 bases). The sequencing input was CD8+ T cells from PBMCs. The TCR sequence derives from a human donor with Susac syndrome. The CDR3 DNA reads TGCGCCAGCAGCCAAGTACAGGGAGCTAACTATGGCTACACCTTC. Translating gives CASSQVQGANYGYTF.